The 7 T cell receptor beta chains below were found in one sample sequenced in a study of T cell responses to AZD1222 COVID-19 vaccine. Produced via immunoSEQ multiplex PCR; TCRdb's table is partial and in-frame only. Here the sample spans some 150,000 clones, roughly 90% being singletons. Sample: peripheral blood, taken on day 0 of AZD1222 vaccination. These receptors all stem from an adult in good health.

V usage is TRBV14 and J usage is TRBJ1-1, with D tentatively TRBD1 (6 bases). Germline CDR1 is SGHDN and CDR2 is FVKESK. Trimming removed 3 bases at V and 6 bases at J, with 14 bases between. The CDR3 extends over 14 amino acids. The CDR3 sequence is CASSQTRGLAEAFF. The CDR3 DNA follows: TGTGCCAGCAGCCAGACACGGGGGCTGGCTGAAGCTTTCTTT.

The V and J genes are TRBV6-5 and TRBJ2-7; 9 bases are a match to TRBD2. Germline assignment: CDR1 MNHEY and CDR2 SVGAGI. The CDR3 is 14 residues long. The V gene end was trimmed by 5 bases and the J gene end by 10 bases; junction bases not matched to a gene: 12. Here the CDR3 DNA reads TGTGCCAGCAGTCAACGGGTAGCGGGAGATGAACAGTACTTC. Translated: CASSQRVAGDEQYF.

This chain links TRBV29-1 with TRBJ2-1; TRBD2 agrees at 9 bases. CDR3 length: 14 residues. Germline V lookup: CDR1 SQVTM, CDR2 ANQGSEA. The V and J ends lost 6 bases and 3 bases, in that order; junction bases with no gene match: 6. CDR3 in DNA: TGCAGCGTCGTTAGCGGGGGAGACTACAATGAGCAGTTCTTC. Protein product: CSVVSGGDYNEQFF.

The rearrangement links TRBV12-3 or TRBV12-4 to TRBJ1-2; D is ambiguous. Trimming took 2 bases from V and 5 from J, leaving 9 bases between them. The CDR3 totals 13 residues. The CDR3 protein is CASSLTLGYGYTF. CDR3 bases: TGTGCCAGCAGTTTAACACTAGGGTATGGCTACACCTTC.

This chain links TRBV6-2 or TRBV6-3 with TRBJ2-1, with 14 bases aligning to TRBD2. V gave up 6 bases and J gave up 3 bases; unmatched junction bases: 1. Germline CDR1 MNHEY, CDR2 SVGEGT. This CDR3 comprises 15 residues. The CDR3 sequence is CASSGTSGGYNEQFF. The CDR3 DNA reads as TGTGCCAGCAGCGGGACTAGCGGGGGCTACAATGAGCAGTTCTTC.

This chain joins TRBV28 and TRBJ2-1, with TRBD1 identical over 12 bases. This CDR3 is built from 17 residues. J gave up 7 bases and V 2 bases, and 9 bases lay outside the gene matches. Germline V gene lookup returns CDR1 MDHEN and CDR2 SYDVKM. The chain's CDR3 is CASSLGSGTGGLNEQFF. The CDR3 bases are TGTGCCAGCAGTTTAGGGTCCGGGACAGGGGGCCTAAATGAGCAGTTCTTC.

This chain links TRBV6-6 with TRBJ1-1, with 8 bases that match TRBD1. V was clipped by 2 bases and J by 11 bases; unmatched bases: 4. The CDR3 extends over 12 amino acids. The germline CDR1 and CDR2 sequences are MNHNY and SVGAGI (reference sequence). Here the CDR3 DNA reads TGTGCCAGCAGTTACGAGGACAGGGCGGCTTTCTTT. Its protein is CASSYEDRAAFF.